This T cell receptor beta chain was recovered during a study of blood T cell repertoires in COVID-19. Study background: From T cells, B-cell-depleted T cells, or PBMCs came the material, which was cDNA or gDNA.

Assay: immunoSEQ multiplex PCR; the TCRdb copy retains only in-frame clones and omits some. This sample has fewer than 250,000 clones; roughly 85% occur once, and the top ten carry about 10%. Cohorts were based on clinical histories the participants reported. This sequence was found in a young man who had recovered from COVID-19. The specimen was PBMCs or T cells enriched from blood (not recorded which).

DNA of the CDR3: TGCAGCGTTGATTCGGGGGGAGAGACCCAGTACTTC. It codes for CSVDSGGETQYF. This chain joins TRBV29-1 and TRBJ2-5; 7 bases line up with TRBD2. The V and J ends lost 3 bases and 4 bases, in that order; junction bases with no gene match: 2. CDR3 size: 12 residues. Germline CDR1 reads SQVTM; CDR2 reads ANQGSEA.